The 27 T cell receptor beta chains in this list originate from one sample, sequenced in a study of shared clonotypes between healthy human individuals. Sequenced by immunoSEQ multiplex PCR; TCRdb stores in-frame clones only, minus some. The sample has about 1.5 million clones; around 97% are singletons. The sample was naive CD4+ T cells sorted from blood. Subset indicated: CD45RA+ positively selected. These TCRs come from a man aged 30-40 years in good health.

The chain links TRBV30 to TRBJ1-2; D unclear. This CDR3 is built from 11 residues. The germline V and J ends were trimmed by 0 bases and 7 bases, with 6 bases remaining between them. CDR1 is GTSNPN, CDR2 SVGIG, per germline (reference sequence). As DNA, the CDR3 is TGTGCCTGGAGTGTACAATTTGGCTACACCTTC. Translating it yields CAWSVQFGYTF.

The chain recombines TRBV18 with TRBJ1-5; D might be TRBD1 (5 bases). CDR1 is KGHSH and CDR2 is LQKENI in the germline V gene. The CDR3 is 12 amino acids. V was trimmed by 4 bases and J by 9 bases, leaving 10 bases between them. CDR3 loop: CASSRGSSPQHF. CDR3 nucleotide sequence: TGTGCCAGCTCACGGGGGAGCTCGCCCCAGCATTTT.

This chain links TRBV21-1 with TRBJ2-1; the table's TRBD2 call for D was not verified on the DNA. TRBV21-1 is annotated as a pseudogene. The CDR3 runs 18 residues. The CDR3 region is CASSTTSGRDNSYNEQFF. Here the CDR3 DNA reads TGTGCCAGCAGCACGACTAGCGGGAGGGACAACTCCTACAATGAGCAGTTCTTC.

V usage is TRBV19 and J usage is TRBJ1-5; 8 bases line up with TRBD1. V shed 5 bases, J shed 1 base, and the junction held 10 bases outside the gene matches. Germline-derived CDR1 and CDR2 are LNHDA and SQIVND (reference sequence). This CDR3 spans 17 amino acids. The CDR3 reads CASSVWQGAGSNQPQHF. DNA of the CDR3: TGTGCCAGTAGTGTATGGCAGGGGGCTGGGAGCAATCAGCCCCAGCATTTT.

This clone was counted a single time. V usage is TRBV28 and J usage is TRBJ2-2; 8 bases line up with TRBD2. Germline-derived CDR1 and CDR2 are MDHEN and SYDVKM. The CDR3 totals 15 residues. The J segment lost 2 bases and the V segment lost 5 bases, leaving 4 bases of the junction unmatched. The CDR3, as DNA: TGTGCCAGCAGTGATAGCGGGATTAACACCGGGGAGCTGTTTTTT. Translated: CASSDSGINTGELFF.

On this clone: Other DNA sequences in the sample encode the same CDR3. V gene TRBV5-4 combines with J gene TRBJ2-1, with 14 bases lining up with TRBD2. Trimming at V came to 4 bases and at J to 10 bases, leaving 7 bases not matched to a gene. Germline V gene lookup returns CDR1 SGHNT and CDR2 YYREEE (reference sequence). The CDR3 covers 15 residues. CDR3 amino acids: CASSPGLAGGREQFF. CDR3 nucleotide sequence: TGTGCCAGCAGCCCCGGACTAGCGGGAGGCAGGGAGCAGTTCTTC. The whole variable domain, remainder taken from reference TRBV5-4 and TRBJ2-1, is ETGVTQSPTHLIKTRGQQVTLRCSSQSGHNTVSWYQQALGQGPQFIFQYYREEENGRGNFPPRFSGLQFPNYSSELNVNALELDDSALYLCASSPGLAGGREQFFGPGTRLTVL.

This chain joins TRBV5-1 and TRBJ2-7, with 7 bases matching TRBD1. The germline V gene encodes CDR1 SGHRS and CDR2 YFSETQ. V trimming: 0 bases; J trimming: 0 bases; junction bases outside the gene matches: 6. The CDR3 is 16 amino acids. The CDR3 reads CASSLDGTASSYEQYF. The CDR3 DNA sequence: TGCGCCAGCAGCTTGGATGGGACAGCAAGCTCCTACGAGCAGTACTTC.

The DNA of the CDR3 is TGTGCCAGCAGTTTTGGGTCGCGAGGGGGAACTTACGAGCAGTACTTC. This encodes CASSFGSRGGTYEQYF. The chain uses TRBV27 and TRBJ2-7; tentatively, D is TRBD1 (6 bases). The CDR3 contains 16 residues. CDR1 and CDR2 from the germline V gene are MNHEY and SMNVEV (reference sequence). Trimming took 3 bases from V and 4 from J, leaving 19 bases between them.

The chain links TRBV11-2 to TRBJ2-5; no clear D gene. Germline V gives CDR1 SGHAT, CDR2 FQNNGV. This CDR3 is built from 14 residues. V gave up 2 bases and J gave up 3 bases, with 10 bases separating them. The CDR3 is CASSLLSEKETQYF. CDR3 sequence (DNA): TGTGCCAGCAGCTTATTGTCGGAGAAAGAGACCCAGTACTTC.

The chain links TRBV6-5 to TRBJ1-5; TRBD1 is a possible D gene (5 bases). Trimming cost V 5 bases and J 7 bases, with 15 bases left between them. Germline CDR1 MNHEY, CDR2 SVGAGI. This CDR3 spans 14 amino acids. The DNA for the CDR3 is TGTGCCAGCAGTCCCATGAGGGGTGGGCAGCCCCAGCATTTT. Its protein product is CASSPMRGGQPQHF.

The chain carries TRBV7-9 and TRBJ2-1, with TRBD1 as a possible D gene (5 bases). V gave up 0 bases and J gave up 7 bases, with 13 bases separating them. Germline V gene data show CDR1 as SEHNR and CDR2 as FQNEAQ (reference sequence). The CDR3 has 15 residues. The CDR3 DNA sequence: TGTGCCAGCAGCTTAGCGGGGCAGCCAAGAAATGAGCAGTTCTTC. Translating it yields CASSLAGQPRNEQFF.

The V call is TRBV27, the J call TRBJ1-1; possibly TRBD1 for D (5 bases). The CDR3 is 12 amino acids. Germline CDR1 MNHEY, CDR2 SMNVEV (reference sequence). V lost 4 bases and J lost 9, with 12 bases in between. The CDR3 loop reads CASSSRDRKAFF. The CDR3, as DNA: TGTGCCAGCAGTTCCCGCGACAGAAAAGCTTTCTTT.

The chain uses TRBV2 and TRBJ2-7; TRBD1 matches 8 bases. This CDR3 is 14 amino acids long. The J segment lost 2 bases and the V segment lost 6 bases, leaving 6 bases of the junction unmatched. Germline assignment: CDR1 SNHLY and CDR2 FYNNEI. Written as DNA, the CDR3 is TGTGCCAGCAGGCCGGGACAGGCGGCCTACGAGCAGTACTTC. Translation gives CASRPGQAAYEQYF.

V and J are TRBV7-2 and TRBJ1-1, with D maybe TRBD1 (5 bases). Trimming took 6 bases from V and 7 from J, leaving 18 bases between them. This CDR3 has 14 residues. CDR1 is SGHTA and CDR2 is FQGNSA in the germline V gene. CDR3 sequence (DNA): TGTGCCAGCAGTTTGGAAGTGGGGGTGGGTGAAGCTTTCTTT. Translation gives CASSLEVGVGEAFF. The full variable domain, its missing parts supplied by reference TRBV7-2 and TRBJ1-1, is GAGVSQSPSNKVTEKGKDVELRCDPISGHTALYWYRQSLGQGLEFLIYFQGNSAPDKSGLPSDRFSAERTGGSVSTLTIQRTQQEDSAVYLCASSLEVGVGEAFFGQGTRLTVV.

The rearrangement joins TRBV5-6 to TRBJ1-3, with 7 bases aligning to TRBD1. After removal of 4 bases from V and 5 bases from J, the junction contained 6 bases not matched to a gene. Germline V gene lookup returns CDR1 SGHDT and CDR2 YYEEEE. The CDR3 has 14 amino acids. Written as DNA, the CDR3 is TGTGCCAGCAGCATGACAGGGTTGAGAAACACCATATATTTT. This codes for CASSMTGLRNTIYF. The complete variable domain, with remaining parts taken from reference TRBV5-6 and TRBJ1-3, reads DAGVTQSPTHLIKTRGQQVTLRCSPKSGHDTVSWYQQALGQGPQFIFQYYEEEERQRGNFPDRFSGHQFPNYSSELNVNALLLGDSALYLCASSMTGLRNTIYFGEGSWLTVV.

This chain joins TRBV5-1 and TRBJ2-7, with a tentative D call TRBD2 (5 bases). V was cut by 2 bases and J by 6 bases, with 18 bases left in between. Germline V gene lookup returns CDR1 SGHRS and CDR2 YFSETQ. This CDR3 has 15 amino acids. The CDR3 nucleotides read TGCGCCAGCAGCTTATCGCAGTGGGGTGAGGGCGAGCAGTACTTC. This translates into CASSLSQWGEGEQYF.

The CDR3: CASSTPDRGEQYF. The CDR3 DNA reads TGTGCCAGCAGTACCCCTGACAGGGGCGAGCAGTACTTC. The chain combines TRBV27 with TRBJ2-7, with 8 bases fitting TRBD1. CDR3 length equals 13 residues. CDR1 is MNHEY and CDR2 is SMNVEV in the germline V gene (reference sequence). The junction had 6 bases not matched to a gene; V was cut back by 5 bases and J by 6 bases.

The gene calls are TRBV7-9 and TRBJ2-3; D is unclear. V was clipped by 8 bases and J by 4 bases, with 19 bases between them. The CDR3 is 15 amino acids. CDR1 SEHNR and CDR2 FQNEAQ come from the germline V gene (reference sequence). The CDR3 loop reads CASCPSLCTPDTQYF. The DNA of the CDR3 is TGTGCCAGCTGCCCCTCCCTATGCACACCAGATACGCAGTATTTT. Complete variable domain (other parts from reference TRBV7-9 and TRBJ2-3): DTGVSQNPRHKITKRGQNVTFRCDPISEHNRLYWYRQTLGQGPEFLTYFQNEAQLEKSRLLSDRFSAERPKGSFSTLEIQRTEQGDSAMYLCASCPSLCTPDTQYFGPGTRLTVL.

This chain uses TRBV5-1 with TRBJ2-1, with 8 bases lining up with TRBD1. Germline CDR1 reads SGHRS; CDR2 reads YFSETQ. The length of the CDR3 is 14 residues. Trimming took 4 bases from V and 5 from J; bases not matched to a gene: 5. The CDR3 nucleotides are TGCGCCAGCAGCAGGACAGGGTTTCACAATGAGCAGTTCTTC. It yields the protein CASSRTGFHNEQFF.

This chain joins TRBV10-2 and TRBJ2-3; 8 bases line up with TRBD1. Unmatched junction bases numbered 12, after V lost 4 bases and J lost 0 bases. Germline-derived CDR1 and CDR2 are WSHSY and SAAADI. The CDR3 runs to 18 residues. The DNA of the CDR3 is TGCGCCAGCAGTGGAGCCCCGGGACAGGAACCTAGCACAGATACGCAGTATTTT. It yields the protein CASSGAPGQEPSTDTQYF.

CDR3 in amino acids: CASSFSAPLADTQYF. The CDR3 DNA sequence: TGCGCCAGCAGCTTTAGCGCCCCATTGGCAGATACGCAGTATTTT. The V and J genes are TRBV5-1 and TRBJ2-3; tentative D call: TRBD2 (5 bases). CDR3 size: 15 residues. From germline, CDR1 is SGHRS and CDR2 YFSETQ. V lost 2 bases and J lost 4, with 14 bases in between.

This chain connects TRBV7-9 to TRBJ2-3, with D unclear. There are 13 residues in the CDR3. Trimming took off 1 base at V and 2 bases at J, with 4 bases between the two ends. CDR1 is SEHNR, CDR2 FQNEAQ, per germline (reference sequence). CDR3 in amino acids: CASSLEATDTQYF. The CDR3 DNA reads TGTGCCAGCAGCTTAGAGGCCACAGATACGCAGTATTTT.

The rearrangement links TRBV11-2 to TRBJ2-6; D tentatively reads TRBD1 or TRBD2 (5 bases each). Germline V gives CDR1 SGHAT, CDR2 FQNNGV. V was cut by 6 bases and J by 2 bases, with 8 bases left in between. This CDR3 comprises 14 residues. CDR3 loop: CASRLGAGANVLTF. The CDR3 nucleotides read TGTGCCAGCAGGTTGGGGGCTGGGGCCAACGTCCTGACTTTC.

The rearrangement joins TRBV7-6 to TRBJ2-1, with D maybe TRBD2 (6 bases). The CDR3 is made up of 16 amino acids. V dropped 7 bases and J dropped 0 bases, with 16 bases sitting between them. The germline CDR1 and CDR2 sequences are SGHVS and FNYEAQ. CDR3 region: CASKRGGVSSYNEQFF. The CDR3 DNA follows: TGTGCCAGCAAACGGGGCGGGGTGAGCTCCTACAATGAGCAGTTCTTC.

The genes are TRBV18 and TRBJ2-5; TRBD1 might be the D (6 bases). This CDR3 spans 15 amino acids. Looked up from germline, CDR1 is KGHSH and CDR2 is LQKENI. Trimming pared 1 base from V and 5 bases from J, leaving 14 bases between. Here the CDR3 DNA reads TGTGCCAGCTCACCACGAACAGGGTTTAGGGAGACCCAGTACTTC. Residues: CASSPRTGFRETQYF. The full variable domain, with the rest looked up from reference TRBV18 and TRBJ2-5, is NAGVMQNPRHLVRRRGQEARLRCSPMKGHSHVYWYRQLPEEGLKFMVYLQKENIIDESGMPKERFSAEFPKEGPSILRIQQVVRGDSAAYFCASSPRTGFRETQYFGPGTRLLVL.

The V call is TRBV18, the J call TRBJ2-5; TRBD1 is a possible D gene (5 bases). The V end was cut by 2 bases, the J end by 4 bases, with 11 bases between. CDR1 KGHSH and CDR2 LQKENI come from the germline V gene. The CDR3 runs 14 residues. The CDR3 sequence is CASSPLGDRETQYF. CDR3 sequence (DNA): TGTGCCAGCTCACCATTAGGGGATCGAGAGACCCAGTACTTC.

DNA for the CDR3: TGTGCCAGCAGCGCCTCCGGGCGCTCTGGAAACACCATATATTTT. Amino acids: CASSASGRSGNTIYF. V and J are TRBV7-9 and TRBJ1-3; D gene ambiguous. The V and J ends lost 5 bases and 0 bases respectively, with 11 bases between them. The CDR3 runs 15 residues. The germline gives CDR1 SEHNR, CDR2 FQNEAQ (reference sequence).